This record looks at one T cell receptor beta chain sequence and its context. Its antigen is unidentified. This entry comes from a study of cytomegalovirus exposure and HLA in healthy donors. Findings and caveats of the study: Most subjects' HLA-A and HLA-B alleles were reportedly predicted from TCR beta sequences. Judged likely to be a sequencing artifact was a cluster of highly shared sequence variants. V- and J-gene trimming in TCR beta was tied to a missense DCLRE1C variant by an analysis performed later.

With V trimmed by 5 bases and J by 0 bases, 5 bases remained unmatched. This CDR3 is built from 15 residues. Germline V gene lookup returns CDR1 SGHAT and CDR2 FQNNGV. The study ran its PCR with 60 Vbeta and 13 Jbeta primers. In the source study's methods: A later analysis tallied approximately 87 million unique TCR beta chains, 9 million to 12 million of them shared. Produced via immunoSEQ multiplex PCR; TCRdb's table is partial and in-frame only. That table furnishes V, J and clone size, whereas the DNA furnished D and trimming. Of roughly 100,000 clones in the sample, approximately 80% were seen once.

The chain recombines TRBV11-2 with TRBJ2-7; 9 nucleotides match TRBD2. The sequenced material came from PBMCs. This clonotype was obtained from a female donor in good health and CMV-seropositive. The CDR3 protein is CASSPGLASSYEQYF. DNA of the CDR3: TGTGCCAGCAGCCCGGGACTAGCCAGCTCCTACGAGCAGTACTTC.